The 10 T cell receptor beta chains in this list originate from one sample, sequenced in a study of metastatic and nonmetastatic thyroid tumors. TCRdb ran MiXCR on the PCR reads. The table lists just under 45,000 clones, about 3.3% of them singletons, with 7.5% to 10% in the top ten. Patients had received no treatment of any kind before thyroid surgery. What was sequenced was blood. The receptors shown here come from a female donor with papillary thyroid cancer or a benign thyroid nodule (not recorded which). Some clones in this sample may be carry-over from other donors' samples.

This clone was detected ten times or more. This may be a read error: a much more frequent sequence differs by one nucleotide. The sample holds other DNA sequences that translate to the same CDR3. CDR3 residues: CASSLTGGAETEAFF. DNA of the CDR3: TGTGCCAGCAGCTTAACTGGGGGGGCCGAGACCGAAGCTTTCTTT. The genes are TRBV7-3 and TRBJ1-1, with a weak D call TRBD1 (6 bases). Trimming cost V 0 bases and J 8 bases, with 16 bases left between them. The CDR3 loop spans 15 amino acids. Per germline, CDR1 SGHTA and CDR2 FQGTGA. The full variable domain, completed using reference TRBV7-3 and TRBJ1-1, is GAGVSQTPSNKVTEKGKYVELRCDPISGHTALYWYRQSLGQGPEFLIYFQGTGAADDSGLPNDRFFAVRPEGSVSTLKIQRTERGDSAVYLCASSLTGGAETEAFFGQGTRLTVV.

About this clone itself: This may come from a read error, since a much larger clone is one base off. The V call is TRBV10-1, the J call TRBJ2-1; possible D gene TRBD2, 6 bases. Germline V lookup: CDR1 WNHNN, CDR2 SYGVQD (reference sequence). The CDR3 runs 14 residues. V lost 4 bases to trimming and J lost 5 bases, with 12 bases between them. The CDR3 DNA follows: TGCGCCAGCAGTGGTAGCGGACCCCACAATGAGCAGTTCTTC. Translation gives CASSGSGPHNEQFF.

This clone appeared many times. The chain uses TRBV19 and TRBJ1-4; no reliable D call. Between the trimmed V and J ends, which lost 3 bases and 2 bases, there was a span of 10 bases. Germline values: CDR1 LNHDA, CDR2 SQIVND (reference sequence). The CDR3 has 15 residues. The CDR3 nucleotides are TGTGCCAGTAGTATCGCGGGAGTGACTAATGAAAAACTGTTTTTT. Protein product: CASSIAGVTNEKLFF.

This chain joins TRBV20-1 and TRBJ1-5; D is undetermined. V lost 4 bases and J lost 1, with 8 bases in between. The CDR3 spans 13 residues. From germline, CDR1 is DFQATT and CDR2 SNEGSKA (reference sequence). The CDR3 region has the DNA TGCAGTGCTATAGGTGCAAGCAATCAGCCCCAGCATTTT. Translating it yields CSAIGASNQPQHF.

The sample holds many counts of this clone. The same CDR3 arises from other DNA sequences in this sample as well. This chain links TRBV6-1 with TRBJ2-1; 11 bases align to TRBD2. CDR1 is MNHNS, CDR2 SASEGT, per germline. The V segment lost 7 bases and the J segment 9 bases; nucleotides outside the gene matches: 14. The CDR3 loop spans 16 amino acids. CDR3 nucleotides: TGTGCCAGCAATTGGCTAGCGGGAGGTTATAAGGCTGAGCAGTTCTTC. Encoded protein: CASNWLAGGYKAEQFF.

This clone occurred many times. The J gene is TRBJ1-1, the V gene TRBV20-1; a weak D match, TRBD1 (5 bases). Germline values: CDR1 DFQATT, CDR2 SNEGSKA (reference sequence). V dropped 6 bases and J dropped 8 bases, with 19 bases sitting between them. CDR3 length: 13 amino acids. This CDR3 reads CSADIGGIVEAFF. The CDR3 nucleotides are TGCAGTGCGGACATAGGAGGGATCGTGGAAGCTTTCTTT.

This clone was observed at least ten times. In DNA, the CDR3 is TGCGCCAGCAGCTCCCACTCCAGCGGGAGACTTGGGAATGAGCAGTTCTTC. Protein: CASSSHSSGRLGNEQFF. V usage is TRBV5-1 and J usage is TRBJ2-1, with 8 bases fitting TRBD2. Germline lookup yields CDR1 SGHRS and CDR2 YFSETQ. V lost 3 bases and J lost 7; bases outside the gene matches: 15. The CDR3 totals 17 residues.

At least ten counts were recorded for this clone. The rearrangement links TRBV7-2 to TRBJ1-4, with D possibly matching TRBD1 (6 bases). This CDR3 contains 15 residues. Germline V gene lookup returns CDR1 SGHTA and CDR2 FQGNSA. Trimming cost V 5 bases and J 8 bases, with 18 bases left between them. Here the CDR3 reads CASSPSRGSREKLFF. Written as DNA, the CDR3 is TGTGCCAGCAGCCCGTCGAGGGGGTCCCGAGAAAAACTGTTTTTT.

In its sample, this clone was seen many times. The chain joins TRBV11-2 to TRBJ2-1; no clear D gene. In germline, CDR1 is SGHAT, CDR2 FQNNGV. Trimming left V 3 bases short and J 2 bases short, with 2 bases between. CDR3 length: 12 residues. The chain's CDR3 is CASSFAYNEQFF. The CDR3 DNA follows: TGTGCCAGCAGCTTCGCCTACAATGAGCAGTTCTTC.

This chain uses TRBV5-1 with TRBJ2-7; D is ambiguous. CDR3 length: 13 amino acids. Looked up from germline, CDR1 is SGHRS and CDR2 is YFSETQ. V was shortened by 0 bases and J by 6 bases, with 10 bases between the two germline ends. CDR3 region: CASSLALGSEQYF. In DNA, the CDR3 is TGCGCCAGCAGCTTGGCTCTGGGCTCCGAGCAGTACTTC.